This record looks at one T cell receptor (beta chain) sequence and its context. This sample stems from a study of T-cell reconstitution after alpha-beta-depleted transplantation in children. Unique molecular identifiers tagged the TCRbeta library. MiXCR was run by TCRdb on the PCR reads, yielding one entry per CDR3 protein. There are 640,000 or so distinct CDR3 sequences in the sample; approximately 17% occur only once, and 1.1% lies in the top ten. J lost 0 bases, V lost 1 base, and 3 bases had no gene match. The length of the CDR3 is 16 residues. Germline V lookup: CDR1 SGHRS, CDR2 YFSETQ. The chain couples TRBV5-1 to TRBJ2-1; 8 bases align to TRBD2. The receptor was isolated from a human donor who donated a stem cell graft to a child with acute myeloid leukemia. Sample: PBMCs from the stem cell graft donor, taken from the stem cell graft. This chain's CDR3 is CASSLPAGDSYNEQFF. The DNA of the CDR3 is TGCGCCAGCAGCTTGCCAGCGGGGGACTCCTACAATGAGCAGTTCTTC.